This entry is about one TCR beta chain. This sample stems from a study of blood T cell repertoires in COVID-19. Germline V lookup: CDR1 MNHEY, CDR2 SVGAGI. The ends were cut back, 2 bases at V and 6 bases at J, with 14 bases in the middle. This CDR3 has 14 amino acids. Assay: immunoSEQ multiplex PCR; the TCRdb copy retains only in-frame clones and omits some. The sample comprises 160,000 or so clones, approximately 87% of which are singletons, and around 10% rests with the top ten. V and J are TRBV6-5 and TRBJ2-7; a weak D match, TRBD2 (7 bases). This clonotype originated in a woman between 65 and 79 years old with COVID-19, enrolled during active disease. The sequenced sample consisted of peripheral blood. CDR3 nucleotides: TGTGCCAGCAGTTACCAACAACGGGGGGCCGAGCAGTACTTC. This codes for CASSYQQRGAEQYF.